These T cell receptor beta chains were read from a single sample in a study of T cell responses to AZD1222 COVID-19 vaccine. Sequencing used immunoSEQ multiplex PCR; TCRdb keeps in-frame clones, though not all of them. The data contain 120,000 or so clones, about 89% of them singletons. This material consisted of peripheral blood, taken on day 0 of MenACWY control vaccination. The receptors originated from an adult in good health. The CDR3 runs from the conserved cysteine through the conserved F or W. Fields, in order: V gene, D gene, J gene, clone size, CDR3 protein, CDR3 DNA. D genes are given only for firm matches. Clone size is not always given. Where it is, it says once, few, many or a class for expanded clones.

TRBV9,TRBD2,TRBJ2-3,NA,CASSPAGLALRPTDTQYF,TGTGCCAGCAGCCCCGCCGGACTAGCCCTTAGGCCGACAGATACGCAGTATTTT
TRBV2,TRBD2,TRBJ2-5,NA,CASMGLARETQYF,TGTGCCAGCATGGGACTAGCGAGAGAGACCCAGTACTTC
TRBV19,NA,TRBJ2-1,NA,CASSQGTVFNEQFF,TGTGCCAGTAGTCAGGGGACCGTCTTCAATGAGCAGTTCTTC
TRBV6-5,TRBD1,TRBJ1-5,NA,CASSYIRGSSNQPQHF,TGTGCCAGCAGTTACATCAGGGGGAGTAGCAATCAGCCCCAGCATTTT
TRBV19,TRBD1,TRBJ2-7,NA,CASSSEAGTGIYEQYF,TGTGCCAGTAGTTCGGAAGCCGGGACAGGAATTTACGAGCAGTACTTC
TRBV5-1,TRBD2,TRBJ2-2,NA,CASRPDSGRDTGELFF,TGCGCCAGCAGACCCGATAGCGGGAGGGACACCGGGGAGCTGTTTTTT
TRBV7-9,NA,TRBJ1-1,NA,CASSLDRQKAFF,TGTGCCAGCAGCTTAGACAGACAGAAAGCTTTCTTT
TRBV12-2,NA,TRBJ1-4,NA,CASRLSLGTTFSEKLFF,TGTGCAAGTCGCTTAAGCTTAGGGACTACCTTTAGCGAAAAACTGTTTTTT
TRBV11-3,NA,TRBJ2-7,NA,CASSRGGDSYEQYF,TGTGCCAGCAGCCGAGGGGGGGACAGTTACGAGCAGTACTTC
TRBV4-1,NA,TRBJ2-3,NA,CASSPLQANTQYF,TGCGCCAGCAGCCCATTGCAGGCAAATACGCAGTATTTT
TRBV7-2,NA,TRBJ1-1,once,CASSSPWGESSTEAFF,TGTGCCAGCAGCTCGCCTTGGGGGGAGAGCTCGACTGAAGCTTTCTTT
TRBV7-9,NA,TRBJ2-7,NA,CASSLDEAGKKPKQYF,TGTGCCAGCAGCTTAGATGAGGCAGGAAAGAAACCAAAGCAGTACTTC
TRBV25-1,NA,TRBJ1-6,NA,CASMAPNSPLHF,TGTGCCAGCATGGCCCCTAATTCACCCCTCCACTTT
TRBV11-3,NA,TRBJ2-2,NA,CASSLVDFTGELFF,TGTGCCAGCAGCTTGGTTGACTTCACCGGGGAGCTGTTTTTT
TRBV19,TRBD1,TRBJ2-7,few,CASSSRGQGAYEQYF,TGTGCCAGTAGTTCGAGAGGACAGGGGGCCTACGAGCAGTACTTC
TRBV4-2,TRBD2,TRBJ2-1,few,CASSQDAAGLAIVNEQFF,TGTGCCAGCAGCCAAGATGCGGCGGGACTAGCTATAGTCAATGAGCAGTTCTTC
TRBV4-1,NA,TRBJ2-2,NA,CASSQDLNTGELFF,TGCGCCAGCAGCCAAGATCTAAACACCGGGGAGCTGTTTTTT
TRBV6-6,NA,TRBJ1-4,NA,CASTGTVEKLFF,TGTGCCAGCACTGGTACTGTGGAAAAACTGTTTTTT
TRBV11-2,NA,TRBJ1-1,NA,CASSLPAGSKVGAFF,TGTGCCAGCAGCCTTCCGGCGGGGTCGAAGGTAGGGGCTTTCTTT
TRBV30,TRBD2,TRBJ2-2,NA,CAWSDRGLAGWAGELFF,TGTGCCTGGAGTGATCGAGGACTAGCGGGGTGGGCCGGGGAGCTGTTTTTT
TRBV4-3,TRBD1,TRBJ1-4,few,CASSPRTGGEKLFF,TGCGCCAGCAGCCCACGGACAGGGGGTGAAAAACTGTTTTTT
TRBV19,NA,TRBJ1-2,NA,CASRRYLYGYTF,TGTGCCAGTAGAAGGTACCTCTATGGCTACACCTTC
TRBV5-1,NA,TRBJ2-3,NA,CASNKRNEADTQYF,TGCGCCAGCAATAAGCGGAATGAGGCAGATACGCAGTATTTT
TRBV13,NA,TRBJ2-5,once,CASSWTAQETQYF,TGTGCCAGCAGCTGGACAGCACAAGAGACCCAGTACTTC
TRBV5-1,NA,TRBJ2-7,NA,CASSPTDRYEQYF,TGCGCCAGCAGCCCGACAGACCGCTACGAGCAGTACTTC
TRBV5-4,TRBD2,TRBJ2-1,NA,CASSRTSGSYNEQFF,TGTGCCAGCAGCAGGACTAGCGGCTCGTACAATGAGCAGTTCTTC
TRBV12-3/TRBV12-4,TRBD2,TRBJ2-1,NA,CASSLGTSNEQFF,TGTGCCAGCAGTCTCGGGACTAGCAATGAGCAGTTCTTC
TRBV29-1,TRBD1,TRBJ2-6,NA,CSAGQGSGANVLTF,TGCAGCGCCGGACAGGGGTCTGGGGCCAACGTCCTGACTTTC